This entry features one TCR beta chain sequence. The sequenced template was cDNA made from the entire isolated RNA. Around 4 million reads per sample were averaged for naive, central memory and regulatory samples. Sequencing used immunoSEQ multiplex PCR; TCRdb keeps in-frame clones, though not all of them. There are hundreds of thousands of clones in the sample; around 10% occur only once, and 0.015% to 0.02% lies in the top ten. This sample was included in a study of beta chain features in type 1 diabetes. V was clipped by 0 bases and J by 5 bases; unmatched bases: 5. Germline values: CDR1 SGHRS, CDR2 YFSETQ. The CDR3 runs 15 residues.

The chain joins TRBV5-1 to TRBJ1-1; 9 bases are shared with TRBD1. This TCR came from a woman in her twenties or thirties in good health. Material: naive CD4+ T cells from blood. The CDR3 DNA reads TGCGCCAGCAGCTTGGGGTCGGGACAGGGAACTGAAGCTTTCTTT. Its translation is CASSLGSGQGTEAFF.